Sequencing of this T cell receptor beta chain was carried out in a study of blood T cell repertoires in COVID-19. Study overall: Samples of COVID-19 (acute and convalescent) were obtained from the United States, Italy and Spain. PBMCs, B-cell-depleted T cells, or T cells were the source of the cDNA or gDNA that made up the material.

This clone came up once. In the study's own analysis: Nucleated cell number was recorded as an estimate derived from reference gene primer amplification. The table came from immunoSEQ multiplex PCR; TCRdb's copy has only in-frame clones and leaves some out. The V and J calls and clone size are taken from that table; D and trimming were inferred from the DNA. The table records about 250,000 clones, more than 65% of them present only once. V shed 1 base and J shed 2 bases, with 6 bases lying between them. Per germline, CDR1 SQVTM and CDR2 ANQGSEA. CDR3 size: 13 residues. This chain connects TRBV29-1 to TRBJ1-3; D remains unclear. The sequence came from a man aged 50-60 years with active or convalescent COVID-19. Input material: peripheral blood. CDR3 region: CSVEGGAGNTIYF. The CDR3 DNA is TGCAGCGTTGAAGGGGGAGCTGGAAACACCATATATTTT.